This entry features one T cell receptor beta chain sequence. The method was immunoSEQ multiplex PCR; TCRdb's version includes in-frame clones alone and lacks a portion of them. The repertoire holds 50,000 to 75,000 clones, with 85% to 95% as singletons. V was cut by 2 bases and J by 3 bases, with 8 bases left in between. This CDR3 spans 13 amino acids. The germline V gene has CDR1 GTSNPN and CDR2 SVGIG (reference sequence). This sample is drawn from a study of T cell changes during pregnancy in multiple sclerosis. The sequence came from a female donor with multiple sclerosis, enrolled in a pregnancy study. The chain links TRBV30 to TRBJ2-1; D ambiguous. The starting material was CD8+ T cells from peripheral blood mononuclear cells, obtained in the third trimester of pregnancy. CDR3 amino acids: CAWSSEFYNEQFF. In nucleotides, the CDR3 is TGTGCCTGGAGTAGTGAGTTCTACAATGAGCAGTTCTTC.